Sequencing of this TCR beta chain was carried out in a study of Ad26.COV2.S vaccination and SARS-CoV-2 variants. About this clone itself: Its antigen is still unknown.

Treatment: around 19 received Ad26.COV2.S at low or high dose, single or two shots; roughly five received placebo; per-sample allocation not given. Each sample was drawn 63 days after the first injection (of vaccine or placebo). The method was immunoSEQ multiplex PCR; TCRdb's version includes in-frame clones alone and lacks a portion of them. The data show hundreds of thousands of clones, 89% seen once. Findings of the study overall: CD8+ and CD4+ T cells specific for spike reportedly responded with substantial breadth after vaccination.

Trimming removed 7 bases at V and 5 bases at J, with 20 bases between. Germline V gene lookup returns CDR1 MNHNY and CDR2 SVGAGI (reference sequence). The CDR3 covers 15 residues. The sequences come from peripheral blood, collected in a trial of Ad26.COV2.S vaccine versus placebo. The V and J genes are TRBV6-6 and TRBJ2-5, with D tentatively TRBD1 or TRBD2 (5 bases each). This receptor was taken from a person between 18 and 60 years old who received the Ad26.COV2.S COVID-19 vaccine or a placebo. The CDR3 spells CASTDRQGRLETQYF. The CDR3 DNA is TGTGCCAGCACCGATAGGCAGGGACGATTGGAGACCCAGTACTTC.